The sample holds many counts of the clone carrying this T cell receptor beta chain. Stated time point: sample taken at primary tumor resection. Sequencing was performed on whole RNA extracted from tumor and nontumor lung tissue, or from frozen PBMC, and the material was left unsorted. Untreated early-stage non-small cell lung cancer patients, 65 to 90 in total, were the donors. Every molecule of TCR cDNA had its own unique molecular identifier. TCRdb passed the 5' RACE reads through MiXCR, listing each CDR3 protein once. This table holds fewer than 45,000 distinct CDR3 sequences, approximately 6.9% found once. Looked up from germline, CDR1 is SGHVS and CDR2 is FNYEAQ. J was trimmed by 4 bases and V by 5 bases; bases with no gene match: 9. The CDR3 loop spans 16 amino acids. The data stem from a study of spatial heterogeneity in lung cancer. Study-wide background: Beta-chain sequences were consistently detected more often than alpha-chain sequences. A unique TCR and UMI combination showed up more than ten times in raw reads, on average.

This TCR was recovered from a female donor with early-stage non-small cell lung cancer. The sample was PBMCs, taken at surgery. The chain carries TRBV7-6 and TRBJ2-2; 8 bases align to TRBD1. The CDR3 reads CASSAHRDRSTGELFF. CDR3 bases: TGTGCCAGCAGCGCCCACCGGGACAGGAGCACCGGGGAGCTGTTTTTT.